This T cell receptor beta chain was observed in a study of blood T cell repertoires in COVID-19 (dated by TCRdb to the early 2020s). Describing the broader study: The collaborator samples originated in the United States, Italy and Spain and spanned the acute and convalescent phases of COVID-19. The material from the prospective study consisted of cDNA or gDNA derived from T cells, B-cell-depleted T cells, or PBMCs. The dataset comprised deeply sampled blood TCRbeta repertoires from subjects exposed to, actively infected with, or recovered from COVID-19. Where available, HLA class I and class II types were taken from metadata supplied by the sample provider and were not determined by assay-based typing. Samples were obtained from the ongoing ImmuneRACE study (first 160 participants) and from about 1,300 subjects provided by 6 global collaborators. The repertoires were made available in a free public database intended to serve as a resource for research on the immune response to SARS-CoV-2. Nearly every sample came with metadata listing a de-identified subject ID, COVID-19 status, age in years and sex.

Based on the germline V gene, the CDR1 and CDR2 sequences are SNHLY and FYNNEI. V and J are truncated by 4 bases and 7 bases respectively, leaving an intervening sequence of 17 bases. Taken from cysteine to phenylalanine, the CDR3 has 15 residues. Only CDR3 DNA remains: 45 bases, in frame from the first base. What the work shows at the level of the full study, not this receptor alone: Clinical and demographic metadata were provided uncurated, with the amount varying by source and participant.

In the case of this clone: The specificity of this receptor is unknown. Per-base quality was not reported, and no clone a single base away is much larger than it.

Each collaborating institution followed its own protocols to collect whole blood in K2EDTA tubes. For TCRbeta analysis, collaborators shipped samples as frozen whole blood, isolated PBMCs, or DNA extracted from either of those sample types. TCRbeta CDR3 regions were amplified from genomic DNA using the immunoSEQ Assay, a bias-controlled multiplex PCR. The paper's data handling went like this. The number of nucleated cells in each sample was estimated from the amplification of reference gene primers within the assay. Sequence reads were collapsed and filtered to measure the absolute abundance of every unique TCRbeta CDR3 rearrangement. For each sample, productive Simpson clonality was calculated as the square root of Simpson's diversity index over productive rearrangements. TCRdb stores this immuneACCESS table with in-frame sequences only. Part of the clones is absent; in the studies checked, under half of the shortfall reflects unresolved V genes, and no reason is known for the rest. That table furnishes V, J and clone size, whereas the DNA furnished D and trimming. For this sample the table gives over 250,000 clones, of which 75% to 90% were detected only once. The ten largest clones take up 11% of the sample.

This chain is built from TRBV2 and TRBJ2-1; perhaps TRBD1 is the D gene, with 7 bases matching. The origin of this receptor is an older woman with acute or convalescent COVID-19. Sequencing was performed on peripheral blood. The CDR3: CASSASGGQVNEQFF. In nucleotide form, the sequence is TGTGCCAGCAGTGCCTCAGGGGGGCAGGTGAATGAGCAGTTCTTC.